Presented here are 13 T cell receptor beta chains from one specimen sequenced in a study of OX40 agonist ivuxolimab in advanced cancers. The table came from immunoSEQ multiplex PCR; TCRdb's copy has only in-frame clones and leaves some out. The table includes about 56,000 clones, about 90% detected once. The sequenced sample was CD4+ or CD8+ T cells sorted from blood, obtained in a trial of the OX40 agonist ivuxolimab. The receptors stem from an adult with an advanced solid tumor such as melanoma, head and neck, liver or kidney cancer.

V usage is TRBV6-5 and J usage is TRBJ2-1; D remains unclear. The CDR3 is 14 residues long. Per the germline V gene, CDR1 is MNHEY and CDR2 is SVGAGI. With 5 bases removed from V and 4 bases from J, the gap between germline ends came to 12 bases. CDR3 in amino acids: CASSPPGLYNEQFF. The CDR3 nucleotides read TGTGCCAGCAGTCCTCCGGGCCTATACAATGAGCAGTTCTTC.

A few counts support this clone. The chain recombines TRBV6-1 with TRBJ1-5; D possibly corresponds to TRBD1 (5 bases). The CDR3 consists of 15 residues. Trimming left V 0 bases short and J 5 bases short, with 11 bases between. Germline V CDR1 and CDR2: MNHNS, SASEGT. DNA for the CDR3: TGTGCCAGCAGTGAAGCGGCAGGGCGGGATCAGCCCCAGCATTTT. As protein: CASSEAAGRDQPQHF.

The chain combines TRBV9 with TRBJ1-1; D unresolved. Between the trimmed V and J ends, which lost 3 bases and 0 bases, there was a span of 12 bases. The length of the CDR3 is 15 residues. Per the germline V gene, CDR1 is SGDLS and CDR2 is YYNGEE. The CDR3 DNA is TGTGCCAGCAGCGCTTCGGGAGGGCTGAACACTGAAGCTTTCTTT. Its translation: CASSASGGLNTEAFF.

This chain links TRBV4-2 with TRBJ2-7, with TRBD2 matching over 7 bases. There are 16 residues in the CDR3. Germline-derived CDR1 and CDR2 are LGHNA and YNFKEQ. V shed 0 bases and J 2 bases; nucleotides not matched to a gene: 7. The CDR3 DNA reads TGTGCCAGCAGCCAAGAAGCTCTAGCGGATCCCTACGAGCAGTACTTC. The encoded protein is CASSQEALADPYEQYF.

The chain carries TRBV2 and TRBJ2-1; 10 nucleotides agree with TRBD2. Per the germline V gene, CDR1 is SNHLY and CDR2 is FYNNEI. The CDR3 has 18 residues. V lost 4 bases to trimming and J lost 5 bases; unmatched junction nucleotides: 14. For the CDR3, the DNA is TGTGCCAGCAGTGCGTCTAGCGGGAGTGGGATCAAAGACAATGAGCAGTTCTTC. It yields the protein CASSASSGSGIKDNEQFF.

V and J are TRBV19 and TRBJ1-1; D is uncertain. Trimming removed 0 bases from V and 3 bases from J, with 11 bases in between. Per germline, CDR1 LNHDA and CDR2 SQIVND (reference sequence). The CDR3 is 15 residues long. The CDR3 sequence is CASSIEGSGYTEAFF. The CDR3 region has the DNA TGTGCCAGTAGTATAGAGGGATCGGGGTACACTGAAGCTTTCTTT.

This rearrangement joins TRBV29-1 to TRBJ2-6; D is possibly TRBD1 (6 bases). This CDR3 comprises 18 residues. Trimming took off 4 bases at V and 2 bases at J, with 21 bases between the two ends. CDR1 SQVTM and CDR2 ANQGSEA come from the germline V gene. CDR3: CSVGGSRDTSTGANVLTF. DNA for the CDR3: TGCAGCGTTGGTGGCTCCCGGGACACATCTACTGGGGCCAACGTCCTGACTTTC.

The gene calls are TRBV6-5 and TRBJ2-7; D is ambiguous. Germline CDR1 is MNHEY and CDR2 is SVGAGI. The CDR3 spans 14 residues. Trimming took off 2 bases at V and 6 bases at J, with 14 bases between the two ends. CDR3: CASSYTTGDVEQYF. The DNA of the CDR3 is TGTGCCAGCAGTTACACGACTGGCGATGTCGAGCAGTACTTC.

The chain couples TRBV28 to TRBJ2-1; no clear D. This CDR3 region has 14 residues. V was pared by 3 bases and J by 7 bases, with 13 bases between. Germline CDR1 reads MDHEN; CDR2 reads SYDVKM. CDR3 loop: CASSFEESRNEQFF. The CDR3 DNA follows: TGTGCCAGCAGTTTCGAGGAGTCGAGGAATGAGCAGTTCTTC.

V gene TRBV7-9 combines with J gene TRBJ2-3; D is unresolved. Germline loops: CDR1 SEHNR, CDR2 FQNEAQ (reference sequence). V lost 5 bases and J lost 2, with 14 bases in between. This CDR3 has 15 residues. The CDR3 DNA reads as TGTGCCAGCAGCGCAGTGTCTTCGGCCACAGATACGCAGTATTTT. Translation gives CASSAVSSATDTQYF.

The chain joins TRBV2 to TRBJ1-1; D is perhaps TRBD1 (5 bases). Trimming removed 4 bases at V and 3 bases at J, with 6 bases between. Germline CDR1 SNHLY, CDR2 FYNNEI. The CDR3 has 12 amino acids. The DNA for the CDR3 is TGTGCCAGCAGTGCAGGGTACACTGAAGCTTTCTTT. Its translation: CASSAGYTEAFF.

The CDR3 nucleotides read TGTGCCAGTAGTGTTAGCGGGAGCCCCACCTACGAGCAGTACTTC. Translated: CASSVSGSPTYEQYF. This sequence joins TRBV19 and TRBJ2-7, with TRBD2 matching 9 bases. Trimming removed 5 bases from V and 2 bases from J; junction bases left unmatched: 7. This CDR3 contains 15 residues. Looked up from germline, CDR1 is LNHDA and CDR2 is SQIVND (reference sequence).

The chain couples TRBV5-5 to TRBJ2-3; 7 positions agree with TRBD1. V shed 4 bases, J shed 6 bases, and the junction held 17 bases outside the gene matches. This CDR3 has 17 amino acids. The V gene's germline CDR1 is SGHKS and CDR2 YYEKEE (reference sequence). CDR3 in amino acids: CASSLGLGQGDTDTQYF. CDR3 sequence (DNA): TGTGCCAGCAGCCTGGGTTTGGGGCAGGGGGACACTGATACGCAGTATTTT.